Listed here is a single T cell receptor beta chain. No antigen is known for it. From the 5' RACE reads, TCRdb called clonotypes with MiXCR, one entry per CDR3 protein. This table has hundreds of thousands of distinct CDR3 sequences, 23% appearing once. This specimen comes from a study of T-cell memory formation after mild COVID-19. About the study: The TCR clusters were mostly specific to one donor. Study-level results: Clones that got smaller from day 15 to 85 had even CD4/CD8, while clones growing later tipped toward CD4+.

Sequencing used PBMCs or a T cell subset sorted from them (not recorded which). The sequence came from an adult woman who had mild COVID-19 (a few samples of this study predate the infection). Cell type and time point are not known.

The CDR3 DNA is TGTGCCAGCAGCGCTTTCGGGCCGAACACAGATACGCAGTATTTT. This sequence encodes CASSAFGPNTDTQYF. The rearrangement uses TRBV7-3 and TRBJ2-3; D is undetermined. The germline V gene encodes CDR1 SGHTA and CDR2 FQGTGA. The CDR3 runs 15 residues. V lost 5 bases and J lost 2, with 14 bases in between.